This TCR beta chain was documented in a study of OX40 agonist ivuxolimab in advanced cancers. In the study overall: Ivuxolimab is an agonistic anti-OX40 (CD134) antibody, and patients were treated with it. Patients received ivuxolimab, an intravenous treatment, every 2 weeks at 0.01 to 10 mg/kg. Among those treated, three patients had partial responses, one with hepatocellular carcinoma and two with cutaneous melanoma.

The cohort excluded patients with autoimmune disease history or systemic immunosuppression. The CDR3 has 13 residues. Germline V gene data show CDR1 as SNHLY and CDR2 as FYNNEI. Sequencing used immunoSEQ multiplex PCR; TCRdb keeps in-frame clones, though not all of them. Of approximately 79,000 clones listed, roughly nine tenths are singletons. V and J are TRBV2 and TRBJ2-4; 7 bases agree with TRBD1. The TCR was taken from an adult with an advanced solid tumor such as melanoma, head and neck, liver or kidney cancer. The sequencing here drew on CD4+ or CD8+ T cells sorted from blood, taken in a trial of the OX40 agonist ivuxolimab. CDR3 region: CARQGVAKNIQYF. As DNA, the CDR3 is TGTGCGCGCCAGGGGGTAGCCAAAAACATTCAGTACTTC.